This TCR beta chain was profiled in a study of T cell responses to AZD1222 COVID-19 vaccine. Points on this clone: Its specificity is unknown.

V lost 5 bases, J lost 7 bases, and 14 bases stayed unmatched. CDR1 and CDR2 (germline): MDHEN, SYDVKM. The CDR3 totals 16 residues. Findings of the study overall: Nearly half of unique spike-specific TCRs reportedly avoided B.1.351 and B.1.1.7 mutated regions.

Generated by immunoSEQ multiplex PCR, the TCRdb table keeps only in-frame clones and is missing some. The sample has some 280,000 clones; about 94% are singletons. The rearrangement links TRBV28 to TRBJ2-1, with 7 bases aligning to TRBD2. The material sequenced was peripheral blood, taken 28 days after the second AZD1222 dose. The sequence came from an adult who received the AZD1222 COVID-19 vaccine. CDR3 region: CASSGGGAGLRNEQFF. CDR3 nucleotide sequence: TGTGCCAGCAGTGGTGGAGGAGCGGGGTTGAGGAATGAGCAGTTCTTC.